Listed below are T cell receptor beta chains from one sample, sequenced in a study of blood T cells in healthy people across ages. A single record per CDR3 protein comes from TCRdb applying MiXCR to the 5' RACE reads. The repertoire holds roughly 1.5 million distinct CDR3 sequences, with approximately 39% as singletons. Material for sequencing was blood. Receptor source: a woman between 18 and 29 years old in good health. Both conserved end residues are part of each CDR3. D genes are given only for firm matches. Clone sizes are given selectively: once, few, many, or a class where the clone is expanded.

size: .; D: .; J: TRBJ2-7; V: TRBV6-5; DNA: TGTGCCAGCAGTTACCAGCCAGAGACCTACGAGCAGTACTTC; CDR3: CASSYQPETYEQYF
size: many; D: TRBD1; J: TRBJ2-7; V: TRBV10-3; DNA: TGTGCCATCAGTACTCTGACAGGGTTCGAGCAGTACTTC; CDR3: CAISTLTGFEQYF
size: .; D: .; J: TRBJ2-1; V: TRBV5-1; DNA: TGCGCCAGCAGCTTGGAGAACAGTCTTAATGAGCAGTTCTTC; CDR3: CASSLENSLNEQFF
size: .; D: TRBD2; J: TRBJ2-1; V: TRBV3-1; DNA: TGTGCCAGCAGCCACTCAGCGGGCGGGAGCTACAATGAGCAGTTCTTC; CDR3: CASSHSAGGSYNEQFF
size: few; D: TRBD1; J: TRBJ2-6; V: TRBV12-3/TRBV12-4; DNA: TGTGCCAGCAGTTTCCGGACAGGGGGACGCTCTGGGGCCAACGTCCTGACTTTC; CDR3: CASSFRTGGRSGANVLTF
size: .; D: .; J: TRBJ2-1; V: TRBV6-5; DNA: TGTGCCAGCAGTAGGCAGAGGAGCTCCTACAATGAGCAGTTCTTC; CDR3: CASSRQRSSYNEQFF
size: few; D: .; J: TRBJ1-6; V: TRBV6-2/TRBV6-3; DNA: TGTGCCAGCAGTTACCCGACCTCAGGGTTTGGGCTTGTCTCCTATAATTCACCCCTCCACTTT; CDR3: CASSYPTSGFGLVSYNSPLHF
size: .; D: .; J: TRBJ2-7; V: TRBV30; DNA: TGTGCCTGGAGTGCCAGGGGTTCCTACGAGCAGTACTTC; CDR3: CAWSARGSYEQYF
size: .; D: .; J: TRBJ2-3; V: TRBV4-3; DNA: TGCGCCAGCAGCCAACTACAGGGCGCTAGCACAGATACGCAGTATTTT; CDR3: CASSQLQGASTDTQYF
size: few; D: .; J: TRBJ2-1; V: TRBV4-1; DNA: TGCGCCAGCAGCCAAGTCCCCTCTGGGAGTTATGAGCAGTTCTTC; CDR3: CASSQVPSGSYEQFF
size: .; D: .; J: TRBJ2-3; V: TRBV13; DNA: TGTGCCAGCAGCTTAGGCTTGGGACGGTCTACTAGCACAGATACGCAGTATTTT; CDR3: CASSLGLGRSTSTDTQYF
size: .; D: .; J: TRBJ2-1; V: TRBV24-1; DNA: TGTGCCACCAGTGATTCCCTTCGGCAGGAGAATAATGAGCAGTTCTTC; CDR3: CATSDSLRQENNEQFF
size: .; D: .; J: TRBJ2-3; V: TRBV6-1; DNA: TGTGCCAGCAGTGACCCCTATACTAGCTCTCCCACAGATACGCAGTATTTT; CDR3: CASSDPYTSSPTDTQYF
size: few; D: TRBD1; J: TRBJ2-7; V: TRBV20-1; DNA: TGCAGTGCCCGACGAGGACAGGGGGGTCTCGAGCAGTACTTC; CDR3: CSARRGQGGLEQYF
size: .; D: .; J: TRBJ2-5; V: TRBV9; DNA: TGTGCCAGCAGCGTAGGGACGGGGACTTACCAAGAGACCCAGTACTTC; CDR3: CASSVGTGTYQETQYF